Listed here are 2 T cell receptor beta chains from one sample, sequenced in a study of shared clonotypes between healthy human individuals. Some clones are missing from TCRdb's copy, which holds only in-frame ones; the method was immunoSEQ multiplex PCR. This table has 950,000 to 1,300,000 clones, about 76% appearing once. The sample taken for sequencing was memory CD4+ T cells sorted from blood. The subset here: CD45RA-negative fraction. All receptors come from a man between 18 and 35 years old in good health.

On this clone itself: A read error may be the cause here, since a much bigger clone is one base away. This CDR3 is also generated by other DNA sequences in the sample. This rearrangement joins TRBV11-2 to TRBJ1-4, with TRBD1 matching 8 bases. V lost 5 bases to trimming and J lost 4 bases; unmatched junction nucleotides: 3. The CDR3 is 14 residues long. The V gene's germline CDR1 is SGHAT and CDR2 FQNNGV. CDR3 bases: TGTGCCAGCAGCCCGGACAGGGTTAATGAAAAACTGTTTTTT. Protein: CASSPDRVNEKLFF. Based on the CDR3 plus reference TRBV11-2 and TRBJ1-4, the full variable domain is EAGVAQSPRYKIIEKRQSVAFWCNPISGHATLYWYQQILGQGPKLLIQFQNNGVVDDSQLPKDRFSAERLKGVDSTLKIQPAKLEDSAVYLCASSPDRVNEKLFFGSGTQLSVL.

The gene calls are TRBV10-3 and TRBJ1-3; D uncertain. The CDR3 spans 14 residues. The germline V gene has CDR1 ENHRY and CDR2 SYGVKD. The germline V and J ends were trimmed by 8 bases and 0 bases, with 11 bases remaining between them. The CDR3 coding sequence is TGTGCCATCGCAGTGGAGTCCTCTGGAAACACCATATATTTT. Translation gives CAIAVESSGNTIYF.